This T cell receptor beta chain stems from a study of OX40 agonist ivuxolimab in advanced cancers. Study results and caveats: Partial responders at 0.1-3.0 mg/kg had among the lowest clonal expansion.

Of note for this clone: Its cognate antigen is unknown.

The CDR3 extends over 17 amino acids. The germline V gene has CDR1 SNHLY and CDR2 FYNNEI. The V end lost 3 bases, the J end lost 6 bases, and 23 bases lay between the germline ends. Sequencing used immunoSEQ multiplex PCR; TCRdb keeps in-frame clones, though not all of them. The sample has about 110,000 clones; 80% to 95% are singletons. The chain combines TRBV2 with TRBJ1-2; TRBD1 might be the D (5 bases). The receptor was derived from an adult with an advanced solid tumor such as melanoma, head and neck, liver or kidney cancer. The source material was CD4+ or CD8+ T cells sorted from blood, sampled in a trial of the OX40 agonist ivuxolimab. The CDR3 DNA reads as TGTGCCAGCAGTGACCCAGGTGGCCCTGGATCGGGGCATGGCTACACCTTC. Residues: CASSDPGGPGSGHGYTF.